A single sample is the source of the 11 T cell receptor beta chains below, sequenced in a study of neurological immune-mediated disorders. MiXCR, applied by TCRdb to the 5' RACE reads, yields one record per CDR3 protein. The repertoire holds about 79,000 distinct CDR3 sequences, with 13% to 15% as singletons. The specimen was PBMCs. These receptors all stem from a woman between 45 and 60 years old in good health.

As for this clonotype: The DNA is left out, because the CDR3 cannot be placed on it with certainty; the CDR3 is given as TCRdb lists it. This chain uses TRBV12-3 or TRBV12-4 with TRBJ1-1. The CDR3 contains 21 residues when both ends are counted. The CDR3 is CASSIYLCSVQTFGENTEAFF.

The table lists this clonotype with a few counts. The rearrangement joins TRBV15 to TRBJ1-1; 7 nucleotides agree with TRBD1. Germline V CDR1 and CDR2: LNHNV, YYDKDF (reference sequence). The CDR3 loop spans 14 amino acids. J gave up 1 base and V 6 bases, and 5 bases lay outside the gene matches. CDR3 amino acids: CATRAGQRNTEAFF. CDR3 DNA sequence: TGTGCCACCAGGGCGGGACAGAGGAACACTGAAGCTTTCTTT.

There are many counts of this clonotype. The chain uses TRBV21-1 and TRBJ1-1; TRBD1 reflects the table's D call only, with no check against the DNA. TRBV21-1 is a pseudogene segment. The CDR3 has 18 amino acids. Here the CDR3 DNA reads TGTGCCAGCAGCCCCCGAGGGACAGGGAAGTGTATTGACACTGAAGCTTTCTTT. Translated: CASSPRGTGKCIDTEAFF.

This clonotype was counted at least ten times. The chain carries TRBV11-2 and TRBJ2-7; 9 bases agree with TRBD2. The germline V gene has CDR1 SGHAT and CDR2 FQNNGV. V lost 2 bases and J lost 6; bases outside the gene matches: 5. CDR3 length equals 14 residues. The DNA of the CDR3 is TGTGCCAGCAGCTTACAGCGGGGGGTGGGCGAGCAGTACTTC. Protein product: CASSLQRGVGEQYF.

This clonotype occurred many times. The rearrangement joins TRBV20-1 to TRBJ2-1; D is undetermined. The CDR3 loop spans 12 amino acids. Germline values: CDR1 DFQATT, CDR2 SNEGSKA (reference sequence). V was cut by 4 bases and J by 7 bases, with 11 bases left in between. CDR3 nucleotides: TGCAGTGCTAACCCAGCCGGGAATGAGCAGTTCTTC. Translation: CSANPAGNEQFF.

In its sample, this clonotype was seen many times. The CDR3 sequence: CASSFGLSYEQYF. The CDR3 DNA reads TGTGCCAGCAGTTTCGGGTTATCCTACGAGCAGTACTTC. This chain links TRBV28 with TRBJ2-7; D gene uncertain. V was pared by 3 bases and J by 1 base, with 7 bases between. Per germline, CDR1 MDHEN and CDR2 SYDVKM. The CDR3 runs to 13 residues. The full variable domain, its missing parts supplied by reference TRBV28 and TRBJ2-7, is DVKVTQSSRYLVKRTGEKVFLECVQDMDHENMFWYRQDPGLGLRLIYFSYDVKMKEKGDIPEGYSVSREKKERFSLILESASTNQTSMYLCASSFGLSYEQYFGPGTRLTVT.

This clonotype appeared many times. The chain couples TRBV6-5 to TRBJ2-7, with D perhaps matching TRBD1 or TRBD2 (5 bases each). Germline CDR1 and CDR2: MNHEY and SVGAGI. The germline V and J ends were trimmed by 5 bases and 6 bases, with 20 bases remaining between them. The CDR3 sequence is 15 residues long. In DNA, the CDR3 is TGTGCCAGCAGTCCCGGGACCTACCACCGCGGCGAGCAGTACTTC. Protein sequence: CASSPGTYHRGEQYF.

The table lists this clonotype with many counts. The chain carries TRBV5-1 and TRBJ1-6; 7 bases line up with TRBD1. The germline V gene encodes CDR1 SGHRS and CDR2 YFSETQ. V shed 4 bases and J 3 bases; nucleotides not matched to a gene: 4. The CDR3 covers 15 residues. CDR3 protein: CASSRTGDYNSPLHF. The CDR3 DNA follows: TGCGCCAGCAGCCGGACAGGTGACTATAATTCACCCCTCCACTTT.

This clonotype was counted ten times or more. The genes are TRBV24-1 and TRBJ2-1; tentatively, D is TRBD2 (5 bases). CDR3 size: 16 residues. Trimming took off 4 bases at V and 6 bases at J, with 18 bases between the two ends. Germline V gives CDR1 KGHDR, CDR2 SFDVKD. The CDR3, as DNA: TGTGCCACCAGTGACCCGACACGCCGGGGATCCAATGAGCAGTTCTTC. Its protein product is CATSDPTRRGSNEQFF.

This clonotype was seen ten or more times. This chain uses TRBV5-5 with TRBJ1-1; D unclear. Looked up from germline, CDR1 is SGHKS and CDR2 is YYEKEE (reference sequence). V was pared by 4 bases and J by 0 bases, with 10 bases between. This CDR3 comprises 14 residues. The CDR3 sequence is CASSATRMNTEAFF. CDR3 bases: TGTGCCAGCAGCGCGACAAGGATGAACACTGAAGCTTTCTTT.

This clonotype was picked up many times. This chain links TRBV5-1 with TRBJ2-2; D uncertain. Looked up from germline, CDR1 is SGHRS and CDR2 is YFSETQ. The CDR3 sequence is 16 residues long. V lost 0 bases to trimming and J lost 2 bases, with 11 bases between them. CDR3 bases: TGCGCCAGCAGCTTGGCGGACCGCCTTAACACCGGGGAGCTGTTTTTT. This encodes CASSLADRLNTGELFF.